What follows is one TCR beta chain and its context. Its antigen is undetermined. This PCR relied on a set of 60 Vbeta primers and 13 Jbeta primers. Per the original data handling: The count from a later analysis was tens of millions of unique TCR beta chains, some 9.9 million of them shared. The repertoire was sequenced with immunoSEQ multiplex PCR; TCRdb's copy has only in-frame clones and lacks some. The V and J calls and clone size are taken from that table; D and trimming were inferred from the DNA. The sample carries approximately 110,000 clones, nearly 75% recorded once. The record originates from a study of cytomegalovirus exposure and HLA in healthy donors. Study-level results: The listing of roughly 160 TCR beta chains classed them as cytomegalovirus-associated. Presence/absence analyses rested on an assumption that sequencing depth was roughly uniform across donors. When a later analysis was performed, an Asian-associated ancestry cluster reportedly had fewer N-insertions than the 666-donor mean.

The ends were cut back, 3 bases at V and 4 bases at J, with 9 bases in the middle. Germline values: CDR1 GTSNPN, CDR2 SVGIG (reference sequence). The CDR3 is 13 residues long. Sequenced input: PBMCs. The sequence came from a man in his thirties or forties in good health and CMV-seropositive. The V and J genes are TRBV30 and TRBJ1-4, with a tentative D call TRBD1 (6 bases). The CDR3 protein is CAWRGDNNEKLFF. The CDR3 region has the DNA TGTGCCTGGAGGGGGGACAATAATGAAAAACTGTTTTTT.